One and the same sample provided the 3 T cell receptor beta chains below, sequenced in a study of CD8+CD57+ T cells in acquired aplastic anemia. Researchers used genomic DNA as the template to profile TCR beta VDJ and CDR3. TCRdb reprocessed the reads via MiXCR and lists one record per CDR3 protein. The sample has about 180,000 distinct CDR3 sequences, roughly 50% seen once. Previously, flow cytometry had revealed CD8+CD57+ cell expansion in the patients chosen for sequencing. Sequenced sample: sorted CD4+, CD8+, or CD8+CD57+ T cells (not recorded which) from PBMCs. The receptors were gathered from a human donor with aplastic anemia.

This clonotype has just a few counts. The chain employs TRBV15 and TRBJ2-5; a weak D match, TRBD2 (6 bases). Trimming took off 4 bases at V and 7 bases at J, with 19 bases between the two ends. The CDR3 has 15 amino acids. The germline gives CDR1 LNHNV, CDR2 YYDKDF (reference sequence). Written as DNA, the CDR3 is TGTGCCACCAGCATCCCCAATAGCGGCCTGGGGACCCAGTACTTC. Residues: CATSIPNSGLGTQYF.

This chain joins TRBV7-2 and TRBJ2-7; D call uncertain. CDR1 is SGHTA, CDR2 FQGNSA, per germline. The CDR3 is made up of 12 amino acids. V was trimmed by 1 base and J by 6 bases, leaving 7 bases between them. DNA of the CDR3: TGTGCCAGCAGCTTAGACAGAGGCGAGCAGTACTTC. Protein: CASSLDRGEQYF.

The chain uses TRBV7-3 and TRBJ2-7; the D gene is possibly TRBD2 (6 bases). CDR1 SGHTA and CDR2 FQGTGA come from the germline V gene. V was trimmed by 2 bases and J by 5 bases, leaving 10 bases between them. The length of the CDR3 is 13 residues. The CDR3 nucleotides are TGTGCCAGCAGCTTAGGTCCGGGGGACGAGCAGTACTTC. This codes for CASSLGPGDEQYF.